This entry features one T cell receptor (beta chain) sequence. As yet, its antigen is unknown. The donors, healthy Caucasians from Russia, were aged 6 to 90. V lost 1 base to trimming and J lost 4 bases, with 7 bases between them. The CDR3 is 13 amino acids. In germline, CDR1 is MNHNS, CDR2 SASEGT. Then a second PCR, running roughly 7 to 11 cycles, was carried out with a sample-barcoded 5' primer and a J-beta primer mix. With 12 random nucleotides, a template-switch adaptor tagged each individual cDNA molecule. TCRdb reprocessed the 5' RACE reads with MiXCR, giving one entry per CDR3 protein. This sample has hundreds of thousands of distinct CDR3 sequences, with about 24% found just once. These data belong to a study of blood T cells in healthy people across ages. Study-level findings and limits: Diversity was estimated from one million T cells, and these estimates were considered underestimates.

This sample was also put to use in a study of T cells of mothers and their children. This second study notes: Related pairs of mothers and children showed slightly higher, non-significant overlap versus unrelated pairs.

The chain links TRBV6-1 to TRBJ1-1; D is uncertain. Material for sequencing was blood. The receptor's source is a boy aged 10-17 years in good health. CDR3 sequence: CASSEGARTEAFF. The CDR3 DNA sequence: TGTGCCAGCAGTGAAGGGGCGCGCACTGAAGCTTTCTTT.